This TCR beta chain came from a study of siplizumab effects on memory and regulatory T cells. Study-wide context: Reactions of mixed lymphocytes were paired, with siplizumab at about 1 ug/mL or without drug.

The mixed lymphocyte reaction cells were grown together in coculture at 37°C for around 6 days. A 1:1 mixture was made of responder PBMCs labelled with CFSE and stimulator PBMCs labelled with Violet Dye. V lost 1 base to trimming and J lost 1 base, with 10 bases between them. Germline CDR1 is MNHNS and CDR2 is SASEGT. The CDR3 contains 15 residues. It was 85,000 to 100,000 TCR templates that were assayed per sample. The repertoire was sequenced with immunoSEQ multiplex PCR; TCRdb's copy has only in-frame clones and lacks some. The sample holds over 10,000 clones, 30% to 40% seen once. Study findings and constraints: Naive T cells were seemingly more diverse than memory cells, and major contributions to the alloresponse seemed to be made by them.

In this sample, this clone turned up a few times. Its antigen is undetermined. Sample: CFSE-low (dividing) CD8+ T cells sorted from an allogeneic mixed lymphocyte reaction. The V gene is TRBV6-1, the J gene TRBJ1-1; D not certain. This TCR was sampled from a human donor in good health; the cells came from an allogeneic mixed lymphocyte reaction. CDR3 sequence: CASSEGRIGNTEAFF. Here the CDR3 DNA reads TGTGCCAGCAGTGAAGGAAGGATTGGGAACACTGAAGCTTTCTTT.